This T cell receptor (beta chain) was obtained from a study of cytomegalovirus exposure and HLA in healthy donors (dated by TCRdb to about 2017). A note on the overall study: According to a later analysis, one platform produced both the approximately 110 validation repertoires and the roughly 640 repertoires of the first cohort. The study aimed to test whether signatures of past pathogen exposure could be identified by cataloging public T cell receptors. Besides the first cohort of more than 650 subjects, a separate validation cohort made up of some 110 different subjects was used. High-throughput TCR immunosequencing, statistical association of individual TCRs with disease status, and machine learning were combined to predict cytomegalovirus infection status. General findings and caveats noted by the study authors: In a later analysis, TCRs clustered in the first cohort were found to also tend to co-occur in the roughly 130 validation repertoires, with 94% of cluster scores above 0. The study gave a list of 150 to 200 TCR beta chains associated with cytomegalovirus. The validation cohort had no HLA typing available for a later analysis, so co-occurrence within that cohort was assessed over all 130 or so repertoires. The authors suggested that the approach could potentially be extended to other disease states and immunological phenotypes. A few of the identified cytomegalovirus-associated TCR beta chains were confirmed in vitro to be specific for cytomegalovirus antigens. Most TCR sequences were observed very rarely across donors, whereas some public TCRs were present in many individuals. Cytomegalovirus status was reported to be diagnosed by the classifier with high specificity and sensitivity in both the original and validation cohorts.

Reading from cysteine to phenylalanine, the CDR3 counts 15 amino acids. The CDR3 DNA has 45 bases and is translated from base 1. CDR1 and CDR2 are drawn from the germline V gene: SGDLS, YYNGEE. V lost 6 bases and J lost 5 bases, and the count of bases not matched to a germline gene is 11. Regarding this clone: It has no known antigen specificity. Base-call qualities are not available, and no considerably larger clone is one nucleotide away.

Donors formed part of the validation cohort, which comprised 95 to 150 subjects and was distinct from the first cohort of 666 subjects. The library was produced with the immunoSEQ multiplex PCR assay. Per the original workflow: To diagnose cytomegalovirus status from the catalog of TCR beta chain sequences, a statistical classification framework was built. In TCRdb, the immuneACCESS table is reduced to in-frame sequences with V and J assigned. These tables do not hold every clone; where another copy was compared, an unresolved V gene accounts for under half, and the others remain unexplained. V and J calls plus clone size are reproduced from that table; the DNA served to infer D and trimming. This sample has approximately 160,000 clones in its table, and around nine tenths of those were observed once. Of the sample, around 2.3% is held by the ten largest clones.

The TCR was taken from a woman between 18 and 29 years old in good health and CMV-seronegative. The chain was built from TRBV9 and TRBJ2-3; TRBD2 agrees with 8 junctional bases. The specimen was PBMCs. The DNA sequence follows: TGTGCCAGCACCATCAGCGGGAGAGGAGGAGATACGCAGTATTTT. It specifies CASTISGRGGDTQYF.